This T cell receptor beta chain emerged from a study of Graves' ophthalmopathy and Graves' hyperthyroidism (dated by TCRdb to 2017 to 2018). Context from the whole study: Peripheral blood was collected at initial diagnosis, prior to any treatment. In total, some 140 blood samples were TCR-sequenced: approximately 42 ophthalmopathy, over 70 hyperthyroidism and approximately 17 hyperthyroidism-to-ophthalmopathy patients. In about six hyperthyroidism patients, T-cell repertoires of thyroid tissue and blood were compared. The study used TCR beta repertoire signatures to distinguish Graves' ophthalmopathy from Graves' hyperthyroidism and to predict progression to ophthalmopathy. To explore V-J signatures that distinguish ophthalmopathy from hyperthyroidism, a discovery set of roughly 98 patients was enrolled, made up of about 40 with ophthalmopathy and fewer than 60 with stable hyperthyroidism. An independent validation cohort comprised some 18 hyperthyroidism patients and over 15 patients who later progressed from hyperthyroidism to ophthalmopathy. After sampling, hyperthyroidism patients received methimazole starting at 30 mg daily, and ophthalmopathy patients received high-dose intravenous methylprednisolone.

From the cysteine up to the phenylalanine, the CDR3 has a length of 13 residues. Kept here is only the CDR3 DNA, which spans 39 bases and is read in frame from base 1. V and J lose 4 bases and 1 base, and a span of 8 bases separates them. Sequences SGHRS (CDR1) and YFSETQ (CDR2) are obtained from the germline V gene. General conclusions and limits of the study: Sample size was not statistically predetermined, and group allocation was not concealed from the investigators. In cross-validation, the 13-signature model distinguished ophthalmopathy from stable hyperthyroidism with 85% to 90% sensitivity and nearly 82% specificity, and in the test set the corresponding values were approximately 80% and 75%. Among expanded thyroid clonotypes with frequency above 0.001, most also showed up in blood, which suggests that blood repertoires may reflect the thyroid immune response. In validation, the model predicted ophthalmopathy progression with 70.59% sensitivity and around 72% specificity; 12 predicted patients were CT-confirmed with GO in a median of around 6.5 months.

Hyperthyroidism was considered stable if no progression to ophthalmopathy occurred within 18 months of follow-up. Patients with hyperthyroidism were aged 18 to 65 years, had been newly diagnosed, and had a disease duration of less than 2 months. Patients with other autoimmune diseases, uncontrolled infections, pregnancy or lactation were excluded. Clinical symptoms, serum thyroxine, TRAb, thyroid ultrasound and orbital computed tomography were used for diagnosis. Using Ficoll-Paque density gradient centrifugation, PBMCs were isolated from 9.5 to 10 ml of fresh peripheral blood. Trizol reagent was used to extract the total RNA, and its quality was then checked on an Agilent 2100 Bioanalyzer. Many counts were recorded for this clonotype. Its antigen specificity is not known. No base-level quality is on record; no much larger clone is a single base apart. For repertoire sequencing, TCR beta CDR3 regions were amplified from RNA transcripts. HTBI primers and the Qiagen OneStep RT-PCR kit were used in a first-round RT-PCR, which was followed by a second-round multiplex PCR, size selection and purification. Libraries were sequenced paired-end with 100 bp reads on an Illumina HiSeq2000. Regarding the original processing steps: SOAPnuke was used to process the reads, throwing out any read that had adapters, had uncalled bases, had a mean Phred below 15, or lacked an exact constant-primer or identifier match. COPE v1.2.5 was used to merge high-quality paired reads. Clonotypes were defined as unique nucleotide sequences and were aligned to IMGT TRB V, D and J references using MiTCR v1.1. Analysis was restricted to V-J combinations with a frequency above 0.0001, which covered 99% to 99.2% of repertoires. For each V-J combination, a TCR clonal expansion and chaos score was defined as F50 clonal expansion divided by the chaos observed in the TCRdist matrix. Welch's t-statistics and random forest were used to reduce features to approximately 13 V-J combinations, which were fed into a naive Bayes classifier. The similarity between thyroid and blood repertoires was quantified using the Morisita-Horn index. TCRdb cleaned the public reads at Q25 with fastp, built clones with MiXCR and kept in-frame beta chains. Rows are unified per CDR3 protein, each entry keeping the most common DNA and genes. These V and J calls originate from TCRdb's pipeline instead of the authors' own analysis. The sample table shows a few hundred thousand distinct CDR3 sequences, and about 18% are seen once. The top ten constitute roughly 2.3% of the sample.

The V gene is TRBV5-1 and the J gene is TRBJ1-1, with no confidently assigned D gene. The sample was peripheral blood. The sequence came from an adult woman with stable Graves' hyperthyroidism. The CDR3 protein sequence reads: CASSPSWNTEAFF. Read as DNA, the sequence is TGCGCCAGCAGCCCTTCATGGAACACTGAAGCTTTCTTT.